This section outlines one T cell receptor (beta chain) sequence together with its context. Sequencing was performed with immunoSEQ multiplex PCR; in TCRdb, only in-frame clones are kept and a portion is missing. Of fewer than 200,000 clones in the sample, about nine tenths were seen once. These data are taken from a study of blood T cell repertoires in COVID-19. Overall study: PBMCs, B-cell-depleted T cells, or T cells were the source of the cDNA or gDNA that made up the material.

The CDR3 is 18 residues long. V lost 0 bases and J 5 bases, leaving 23 bases between the germline ends. CDR1 and CDR2 (germline): SGHDN, FVKESK. The TCR originated in a man aged 45-65 years with acute or convalescent COVID-19. Material for sequencing was peripheral blood. V is TRBV14 and J is TRBJ2-7, with a tentative D call TRBD2 (5 bases). The CDR3: CASSQDQVDLWRRNEQYF. The CDR3 DNA reads TGTGCCAGCAGCCAAGATCAGGTGGATCTTTGGAGGCGGAACGAGCAGTACTTC.